A single sample is the source of the 4 T cell receptor beta chains below, sequenced in a study of blood T cell repertoires in COVID-19. Generated by immunoSEQ multiplex PCR, the TCRdb table keeps only in-frame clones and is missing some. Here the sample spans under 200,000 clones, more than 75% being singletons. Sequencing was carried out using peripheral blood. The receptors stem from a man aged 40-55 years with active or convalescent COVID-19.

This chain uses TRBV5-5 with TRBJ2-6; 7 nucleotides align to TRBD1. This CDR3 comprises 16 residues. Trimming removed 2 bases from V and 2 bases from J; junction bases left unmatched: 4. Germline V gene sequence: CDR1 SGHKS, CDR2 YYEKEE (reference sequence). CDR3 DNA sequence: TGTGCCAGCAGCTTCGACAGGGTCGCTGGGGCCAACGTCCTGACTTTC. Its protein product is CASSFDRVAGANVLTF.

This clone was counted only a few times. The CDR3 sequence: CASSPKRPGELFF. As DNA, the CDR3 is TGTGCCAGCAGCCCTAAGCGACCCGGGGAGCTGTTTTTT. The V and J genes are TRBV7-3 and TRBJ2-2; D call uncertain. Looked up from germline, CDR1 is SGHTA and CDR2 is FQGTGA. Trimming stripped 5 bases from V and 6 bases from J, with 10 bases between. This CDR3 comprises 13 residues. The variable domain in full, completed from reference TRBV7-3 and TRBJ2-2, reads GAGVSQTPSNKVTEKGKYVELRCDPISGHTALYWYRQSLGQGPEFLIYFQGTGAADDSGLPNDRFFAVRPEGSVSTLKIQRTERGDSAVYLCASSPKRPGELFFGEGSRLTVL.

This chain joins TRBV29-1 and TRBJ2-1; 12 bases agree with TRBD2. This CDR3 spans 14 amino acids. The V gene's germline CDR1 is SQVTM and CDR2 ANQGSEA. J lost 9 bases, V lost 7 bases, and 10 bases had no gene match. The CDR3 region is CSGTSSGGAFEQFF. The DNA of the CDR3 is TGCAGCGGTACGTCTAGCGGGGGGGCCTTTGAGCAGTTCTTC.

This clone turned up a few times. The chain combines TRBV9 with TRBJ2-7; possible D gene TRBD2, 6 bases. V was cut by 0 bases and J by 7 bases, with 14 bases left in between. The CDR3 has 14 residues. The germline V gene encodes CDR1 SGDLS and CDR2 YYNGEE. CDR3 coding DNA: TGTGCCAGCAGCGTAGGCCCTAAGGAGGGGGAGCAGTACTTC. It specifies CASSVGPKEGEQYF.